Below, one T cell receptor (beta chain) is given with its context. Its specificity is not known. V lost 3 bases and J 0 bases, leaving 15 bases between the germline ends. The length of the CDR3 is 16 residues. CDR1 is SGHDN, CDR2 FVKESK, per germline. The sample is drawn from a study of a mutant IDH1 vaccine in newly diagnosed glioma. Looking at the study overall: Most patients had radiochemotherapy with temozolomide before enrollment; others had one alone.

Sequencing was performed with immunoSEQ multiplex PCR; in TCRdb, only in-frame clones are kept and a portion is missing. The data hold more than 50,000 clones, with just over 85% observed a single time. Time point denoted: baseline, week 1 (first vaccination visit). Treatment meaning: pre-vaccination baseline after standard-of-care therapy. Overall study results and limits: Whatever changes occurred in top peripheral T cell clonotypes seemed unrelated to pseudoprogression.

The rearrangement links TRBV14 to TRBJ2-7, with D possibly matching TRBD1 (6 bases). This receptor was taken from a man aged 30 to 45 with glioma. Sequenced material: PBMCs, taken from a glioma patient treated with radiotherapy, temozolomide or both. This CDR3 reads CASSHSTARGSYEQYF. In DNA form, the CDR3 reads TGTGCCAGCAGCCACTCCACGGCCAGGGGCTCCTACGAGCAGTACTTC.